The 31 T cell receptor beta chains listed next were all sequenced from one sample in a study of T cell responses to AZD1222 COVID-19 vaccine. The repertoire was sequenced with immunoSEQ multiplex PCR; TCRdb's copy has only in-frame clones and lacks some. The sample lists some 180,000 clones, around 94% occurring once. Here the sequenced sample was peripheral blood, taken 28 days after the second dose of the MenACWY control vaccine. These receptors were obtained from an adult who received the MenACWY meningococcal vaccine as a control.

The chain joins TRBV7-8 to TRBJ2-7, with 12 nucleotides matching TRBD2. Trimming took 0 bases from V and 4 from J; bases not matched to a gene: 4. Per germline, CDR1 SGHVS and CDR2 FQNEAQ. The CDR3 extends over 16 amino acids. Written as DNA, the CDR3 is TGTGCCAGCAGCTTAGCCGGGACTAGCGGGCCGTACGAGCAGTACTTC. It yields the protein CASSLAGTSGPYEQYF. Drawing the rest from reference TRBV7-8 and TRBJ2-7, the complete variable domain is GAGVSQSPRYKVAKRGQDVALRCDPISGHVSLFWYQQALGQGPEFLTYFQNEAQLDKSGLPSDRFFAERPEGSVSTLKIQRTQQEDSAVYLCASSLAGTSGPYEQYFGPGTRLTVT.

The chain links TRBV7-7 to TRBJ2-1, with 10 bases fitting TRBD2. CDR1 is SSHAT and CDR2 is FNYEAQ in the germline V gene (reference sequence). The trim removed 3 bases at V and 7 bases at J, leaving 6 bases unmatched. The CDR3 is 15 amino acids. The CDR3 DNA reads as TGTGCCAGCAGCTTGGGAACTAGCGGGATAAATGAGCAGTTCTTC. Translation gives CASSLGTSGINEQFF.

This chain joins TRBV4-3 and TRBJ2-7, with a weak D call TRBD2 (5 bases). This CDR3 comprises 14 residues. Germline V CDR1 and CDR2: LGHNA, YSLEER. The V and J ends lost 1 base and 2 bases respectively, with 9 bases between them. CDR3 residues: CASSQVLATYEQYF. CDR3 bases: TGCGCCAGCAGCCAAGTTCTAGCTACCTACGAGCAGTACTTC.

The chain combines TRBV12-3 or TRBV12-4 with TRBJ1-1; D remains ambiguous. The V end was cut by 7 bases, the J end by 3 bases, with 9 bases between. CDR3 length: 12 residues. This chain's CDR3 is CASTGDYTEAFF. In nucleotides, the CDR3 is TGTGCCAGCACTGGAGATTACACTGAAGCTTTCTTT.

This clone was detected only a few times. V and J are TRBV15 and TRBJ1-4; the match to TRBD1 covers 10 bases. The CDR3 consists of 17 residues. Looked up from germline, CDR1 is LNHNV and CDR2 is YYDKDF (reference sequence). With V trimmed by 3 bases and J by 3 bases, 7 bases remained unmatched. As DNA, the CDR3 is TGTGCCACCAGCAGTTGGTGGGACAGGGGTGCTAATGAAAAACTGTTTTTT. Protein sequence: CATSSWWDRGANEKLFF.

V gene TRBV2 combines with J gene TRBJ2-3; D is possibly TRBD2 (5 bases). V was trimmed by 6 bases and J by 2 bases, leaving 12 bases between them. Per germline, CDR1 SNHLY and CDR2 FYNNEI. The CDR3 runs 14 residues. The CDR3 region has the DNA TGTGCCAGCAGATCACCGGGATTCACAGATACGCAGTATTTT. Residues: CASRSPGFTDTQYF.

The gene calls are TRBV5-4 and TRBJ2-7; the D gene is possibly TRBD2 (7 bases). There are 17 residues in the CDR3. Germline CDR1 and CDR2: SGHNT and YYREEE (reference sequence). The V end lost 3 bases, the J end lost 3 bases, and 22 bases lay between the germline ends. This chain's CDR3 is CASSSLKGGSAFYEQYF. The CDR3 DNA is TGTGCCAGCAGCTCATTGAAGGGGGGGTCGGCCTTCTACGAGCAGTACTTC.

This rearrangement joins TRBV5-4 to TRBJ1-6, with TRBD1 matching over 10 bases. Trimming at V came to 4 bases and at J to 10 bases, leaving 11 bases not matched to a gene. Germline assignment: CDR1 SGHNT and CDR2 YYREEE (reference sequence). This CDR3 has 16 amino acids. CDR3 residues: CASSPGTGVVRSPLHF. CDR3 sequence (DNA): TGTGCCAGCAGCCCCGGGACAGGGGTGGTTAGGTCACCCCTCCACTTT.

The table lists this clone with a count of one. The rearrangement joins TRBV11-3 to TRBJ2-1, with D unclear. V lost 1 base, J lost 3 bases, and 7 bases lay in between. CDR3 size: 14 residues. In germline, CDR1 is SGHNT, CDR2 YENEEA. The CDR3, as DNA: TGTGCCAGCAGCTTAGTTCCAAACTACAATGAGCAGTTCTTC. Its protein product is CASSLVPNYNEQFF.

In DNA, the CDR3 is TGTGCCAGCAGCTTAAGTCGGGGGGCACAGAGGGATACGCAGTATTTT. Protein: CASSLSRGAQRDTQYF. V and J are TRBV7-6 and TRBJ2-3, with D possibly TRBD2 on 7 matching bases. This CDR3 is built from 16 residues. Germline assignment: CDR1 SGHVS and CDR2 FNYEAQ. Trimming shortened V by 2 bases and J by 6 bases, and 18 bases separated the two germline ends.

The V and J genes are TRBV19 and TRBJ1-5; 8 bases align to TRBD1. The CDR3 spans 15 residues. Germline values: CDR1 LNHDA, CDR2 SQIVND (reference sequence). V trimming: 4 bases; J trimming: 1 base; junction bases outside the gene matches: 3. The DNA of the CDR3 is TGTGCCAGTAGTACGACAGGGGTGAGCAATCAGCCCCAGCATTTT. Protein product: CASSTTGVSNQPQHF.

This clone was seen more than once but under ten times. The chain has TRBV19 and TRBJ2-2, with D perhaps assigned TRBD1 or TRBD2 (6 bases each). The germline V and J ends were trimmed by 5 bases and 0 bases, with 10 bases remaining between them. This CDR3 spans 15 amino acids. Germline V CDR1 and CDR2: LNHDA, SQIVND (reference sequence). The CDR3 protein is CASSWGATNTGELFF. DNA of the CDR3: TGTGCCAGTAGTTGGGGGGCAACGAACACCGGGGAGCTGTTTTTT.

This clone was seen more than once but under ten times. The chain joins TRBV7-9 to TRBJ2-2, with no clear D. This CDR3 has 15 residues. Deletions cut 0 bases from V and 5 bases from J, with 10 bases between. The germline gives CDR1 SEHNR, CDR2 FQNEAQ (reference sequence). CDR3 sequence reads: CASSLALTRTGELFF. The CDR3 DNA reads as TGTGCCAGCAGCTTAGCCCTTACACGGACCGGGGAGCTGTTTTTT. Supplemented by reference TRBV7-9 and TRBJ2-2, the full variable domain reads DTGVSQNPRHKITKRGQNVTFRCDPISEHNRLYWYRQTLGQGPEFLTYFQNEAQLEKSRLLSDRFSAERPKGSFSTLEIQRTEQGDSAMYLCASSLALTRTGELFFGEGSRLTVL.

This chain links TRBV6-5 with TRBJ2-1; D is uncertain. CDR1 is MNHEY, CDR2 SVGAGI, per germline. Between the trimmed V and J ends, which lost 6 bases and 2 bases, there was a span of 14 bases. This CDR3 is built from 15 residues. The CDR3: CASRQLAPPYNEQFF. CDR3 nucleotides: TGTGCCAGCAGACAACTGGCCCCCCCCTACAATGAGCAGTTCTTC.

The count of this clone is one. The chain uses TRBV28 and TRBJ1-4; D is possibly TRBD1 (5 bases). Germline V lookup: CDR1 MDHEN, CDR2 SYDVKM. Trimming pared 2 bases from V and 8 bases from J, leaving 15 bases between. The CDR3 sequence is 15 residues long. CDR3 residues: CASSLGIQGGEKLFF. CDR3 bases: TGTGCCAGCAGTTTAGGTATTCAGGGAGGGGAAAAACTGTTTTTT.

This clone came up a few times. Other DNA sequences in this sample translate to the same CDR3. This chain joins TRBV5-1 and TRBJ2-1, with D possibly matching TRBD2 (5 bases). The CDR3 is 13 amino acids. The germline V and J ends were trimmed by 3 bases and 2 bases, with 6 bases remaining between them. Per the germline V gene, CDR1 is SGHRS and CDR2 is YFSETQ. The CDR3, as DNA: TGCGCCAGCAGCTCCGGGACCTACAATGAGCAGTTCTTC. It specifies CASSSGTYNEQFF. The variable domain in full, completed from reference TRBV5-1 and TRBJ2-1, reads KAGVTQTPRYLIKTRGQQVTLSCSPISGHRSVSWYQQTPGQGLQFLFEYFSETQRNKGNFPGRFSGRQFSNSRSEMNVSTLELGDSALYLCASSSGTYNEQFFGPGTRLTVL.

A single count supports this clone. The gene calls are TRBV13 and TRBJ2-1, with D perhaps assigned TRBD1 or TRBD2 (5 bases each). Trimming shortened V by 1 base and J by 7 bases, and 20 bases separated the two germline ends. The CDR3 is 17 residues long. Germline-derived CDR1 and CDR2 are PRHDT and FYEKMQ (reference sequence). The CDR3 DNA is TGTGCCAGCAGCTTAGAAGCGAGGGACCCGGGTTGGAATGAGCAGTTCTTC. As protein: CASSLEARDPGWNEQFF. The entire variable domain, with the rest obtained from reference TRBV13 and TRBJ2-1, is as follows: AAGVIQSPRHLIKEKRETATLKCYPIPRHDTVYWYQQGPGQDPQFLISFYEKMQSDKGSIPDRFSAQQFSDYHSELNMSSLELGDSALYFCASSLEARDPGWNEQFFGPGTRLTVL.

The rearrangement uses TRBV4-1 and TRBJ1-1; a weak D match, TRBD1 (6 bases). This CDR3 comprises 15 residues. V was shortened by 1 base and J by 4 bases, with 13 bases between the two germline ends. Germline V gene lookup returns CDR1 MGHRA and CDR2 YSYEKL. The CDR3 nucleotides are TGCGCCAGCAGCCAAGCCCGGATAGGGGGCACTGAAGCTTTCTTT. Its protein product is CASSQARIGGTEAFF.

This clone was observed a handful of times. The chain joins TRBV18 to TRBJ2-6; D may be TRBD1 or TRBD2 (5 bases each). Trimming removed 6 bases at V and 4 bases at J, with 13 bases between. Germline values: CDR1 KGHSH, CDR2 LQKENI. This CDR3 spans 15 amino acids. CDR3 nucleotides: TGTGCCAGCTCGCAGGGACGAACGGGGGCCAACGTCCTGACTTTC. Translated, it gives CASSQGRTGANVLTF.

V and J are TRBV11-2 and TRBJ1-5, with a weak D call TRBD1 (5 bases). Deletions cut 5 bases from V and 7 bases from J, with 15 bases between. The CDR3 extends over 14 amino acids. The germline CDR1 and CDR2 sequences are SGHAT and FQNNGV. CDR3 in amino acids: CASSGTGARQPQHF. The DNA for the CDR3 is TGTGCCAGCAGCGGGACCGGGGCCCGACAGCCCCAGCATTTT. The full variable domain, in which reference TRBV11-2 and TRBJ1-5 provide the parts outside the CDR3, is EAGVAQSPRYKIIEKRQSVAFWCNPISGHATLYWYQQILGQGPKLLIQFQNNGVVDDSQLPKDRFSAERLKGVDSTLKIQPAKLEDSAVYLCASSGTGARQPQHFGDGTRLSIL.

As for this clone: One end of the junction varies from germline; a read error may be responsible. The V and J genes are TRBV6-5 and TRBJ2-5, with no clear D. The CDR3 is 11 residues long. Germline-derived CDR1 and CDR2 are MNHEY and SVGAGI. The CDR3 is CAGSIGETQYF. CDR3 in DNA: TGTGCCGGCAGCATTGGGGAGACCCAGTACTTC.

The chain recombines TRBV5-1 with TRBJ2-7; D is undetermined. Germline V gene lookup returns CDR1 SGHRS and CDR2 YFSETQ. This CDR3 region has 14 residues. Trimming took off 0 bases at V and 2 bases at J, with 9 bases between the two ends. CDR3 sequence: CASSLGGVTYEQYF. In nucleotides, the CDR3 is TGCGCCAGCAGCTTGGGCGGCGTAACCTACGAGCAGTACTTC. The whole variable domain, filled in from reference TRBV5-1 and TRBJ2-7, reads KAGVTQTPRYLIKTRGQQVTLSCSPISGHRSVSWYQQTPGQGLQFLFEYFSETQRNKGNFPGRFSGRQFSNSRSEMNVSTLELGDSALYLCASSLGGVTYEQYFGPGTRLTVT.

The CDR3 coding sequence is TGTGCCAGCAGTTCAACCGGGACAGGGCCGTCACCCCTCCACTTT. Its protein is CASSSTGTGPSPLHF. The chain combines TRBV27 with TRBJ1-6; 9 nucleotides align to TRBD1. The CDR3 spans 15 residues. Germline CDR1 MNHEY, CDR2 SMNVEV (reference sequence). J lost 10 bases, V lost 4 bases, and 8 bases had no gene match.

The chain links TRBV30 to TRBJ2-3; D gene unclear. Germline CDR1 reads GTSNPN; CDR2 reads SVGIG (reference sequence). The CDR3 has 12 residues. Trimming took 5 bases from V and 2 from J, leaving 8 bases between them. The CDR3 DNA reads as TGTGCCTGGGCCCTAGACACAGATACGCAGTATTTT. Translated, it gives CAWALDTDTQYF.

The rearrangement joins TRBV27 to TRBJ2-1; 7 nucleotides agree with TRBD1. V shed 5 bases, J shed 0 bases, and the junction held 4 bases outside the gene matches. The CDR3 is made up of 15 amino acids. Germline V gene lookup returns CDR1 MNHEY and CDR2 SMNVEV (reference sequence). In nucleotides, the CDR3 is TGTGCCAGCAGTATACAGGGGAGCTCCTACAATGAGCAGTTCTTC. Encoded protein: CASSIQGSSYNEQFF.

This clone appeared a few times. This sequence joins TRBV5-1 and TRBJ1-6; D ambiguous. V lost 5 bases to trimming and J lost 3 bases, with 6 bases between them. CDR3 size: 13 residues. CDR1 and CDR2 from the germline V gene are SGHRS and YFSETQ. The CDR3 DNA sequence: TGCGCCAGCAGGGCAGACTATAATTCACCCCTCCACTTT. It encodes CASRADYNSPLHF.

This sequence joins TRBV21-1 and TRBJ2-2; the tabulated D call, TRBD2, remains unverified against the DNA. TRBV21-1 is tagged as a pseudogene. CDR3 length: 19 residues. The CDR3 nucleotides are TGTGCCAGCAGCGCACGACACCCGGGACTAGCGGGAGAGGTCGGGGAGCTGTTTTTT. As protein: CASSARHPGLAGEVGELFF.

V is TRBV7-3 and J is TRBJ2-5, with D possibly being TRBD1 or TRBD2 (5 bases each). Trimming removed 4 bases at V and 5 bases at J, with 20 bases between. Germline-derived CDR1 and CDR2 are SGHTA and FQGTGA. The CDR3 covers 16 residues. The CDR3 nucleotides are TGTGCCAGCAGCTCAGGGACCAGGGTAGGGCGGGAGACCCAGTACTTC. Amino acid sequence: CASSSGTRVGRETQYF. The variable domain in full, completed from reference TRBV7-3 and TRBJ2-5, reads GAGVSQTPSNKVTEKGKYVELRCDPISGHTALYWYRQSLGQGPEFLIYFQGTGAADDSGLPNDRFFAVRPEGSVSTLKIQRTERGDSAVYLCASSSGTRVGRETQYFGPGTRLLVL.

The chain employs TRBV27 and TRBJ2-7, with D unresolved. The CDR3 spans 11 residues. Trimming left V 3 bases short and J 7 bases short, with 7 bases between. The germline gives CDR1 MNHEY, CDR2 SMNVEV (reference sequence). Here the CDR3 reads CASSFGWEQYF. The CDR3 coding sequence is TGTGCCAGCAGTTTTGGGTGGGAGCAGTACTTC.

This sequence joins TRBV10-3 and TRBJ1-5, with unresolved D. This CDR3 is 15 amino acids long. Trimming stripped 4 bases from V and 3 bases from J, with 13 bases between. Germline V gives CDR1 ENHRY, CDR2 SYGVKD. The CDR3, as DNA: TGTGCCATCAGTGGAGGGCAGGAGTTCAATCAGCCCCAGCATTTT. Translating it yields CAISGGQEFNQPQHF.

The count of this clone is one. This chain joins TRBV6-1 and TRBJ2-1, with D uncertain. CDR3 length equals 12 residues. V lost 4 bases and J 5 bases, leaving 6 bases between the germline ends. Germline CDR1 MNHNS, CDR2 SASEGT. The CDR3 sequence: CASSVNNNEQFF. For the CDR3, the DNA is TGTGCCAGCAGTGTGAATAACAATGAGCAGTTCTTC.